A selection of T cell receptor beta chains follows, all from one sample in a study of cytomegalovirus exposure and HLA in healthy donors. This table comes from immunoSEQ multiplex PCR, and its TCRdb copy is limited to in-frame clones, with some not included. This table has 100,000 or so clones, 9.5% to 15% appearing once. Sequencing used PBMCs. The receptors were sampled from a man aged 35 to 55 in good health and CMV-seropositive. The CDR3 runs from the conserved cysteine through the conserved F or W. The D gene is left open where the match is weak. Clone size is not always given. Where it is, it says once, few, many or a class for expanded clones.

abundance | j_gene | d_gene | v_gene | CDR3aa | CDR3nt
NA | TRBJ1-2 | NA | TRBV28 | CASSLPLGATGYTF | TGTGCCAGCAGTTTGCCCCTTGGAGCTACTGGCTACACCTTC
NA | TRBJ2-7 | TRBD1 | TRBV19 | CASSEGQGSYEQYF | TGTGCCAGTAGTGAGGGACAGGGCTCCTACGAGCAGTACTTC
NA | TRBJ2-1 | NA | TRBV29-1 | CSVADWNNEQFF | TGCAGCGTTGCCGACTGGAATAATGAGCAGTTCTTC
NA | TRBJ2-1 | TRBD1 | TRBV5-1 | CASSPQGVGYNEQFF | TGCGCCAGCAGCCCTCAGGGGGTGGGGTACAATGAGCAGTTCTTC
NA | TRBJ1-1 | NA | TRBV5-4 | CASSFGLGAEAFF | TGTGCCAGCAGCTTCGGGTTAGGGGCTGAAGCTTTCTTT
few | TRBJ1-2 | TRBD1 | TRBV29-1 | CSVEDLDRGRIGYTF | TGCAGCGTTGAAGATCTGGACAGGGGGCGTATTGGCTACACCTTC
few | TRBJ2-7 | TRBD1 | TRBV11-2 | CASSLDWDRVHEQYF | TGTGCCAGCAGCTTAGACTGGGACAGGGTGCACGAGCAGTACTTC
few | TRBJ1-4 | NA | TRBV27 | CASSLGGVGEKLFF | TGTGCCAGCAGTTTAGGCGGGGTCGGGGAAAAACTGTTTTTT
few | TRBJ2-1 | TRBD2 | TRBV7-8 | CASSPQTSGRRYNEQFF | TGTGCCAGCAGCCCCCAGACTAGCGGGAGGCGGTACAATGAGCAGTTCTTC
few | TRBJ2-5 | NA | TRBV7-9 | CASSLGTYEETQYF | TGTGCCAGCAGCTTAGGTACATACGAAGAGACCCAGTACTTC
NA | TRBJ1-4 | NA | TRBV4-1 | CASSQRIFRAATSEKLFF | TGCGCCAGCAGCCAACGAATATTTCGGGCAGCAACTAGTGAAAAACTGTTTTTT
few | TRBJ1-3 | NA | TRBV7-2 | CASSLDRAGNTIYF | TGTGCCAGCAGCTTAGACAGGGCTGGAAACACCATATATTTT
NA | TRBJ1-4 | NA | TRBV7-2 | CASSFGGPHEKLFF | TGTGCCAGCAGCTTTGGGGGCCCGCATGAAAAACTGTTTTTT
NA | TRBJ2-5 | TRBD1 | TRBV10-1 | CASSSAGDRGLGEQYF | TGCGCCAGCAGTTCTGCGGGGGACAGGGGTTTAGGAGAGCAGTACTTC
few | TRBJ1-3 | NA | TRBV7-2 | CASSETSFSGNTIYF | TGTGCCAGCAGCGAGACATCTTTCTCTGGAAACACCATATATTTT
NA | TRBJ2-2 | TRBD1 | TRBV18 | CASSKGTGNTGELFF | TGTGCCAGCTCAAAAGGGACAGGGAACACCGGGGAGCTGTTTTTT
few | TRBJ1-5 | NA | TRBV6-5 | CASSSGLNQPQHF | TGTGCCAGCAGTTCCGGACTTAATCAGCCCCAGCATTTT